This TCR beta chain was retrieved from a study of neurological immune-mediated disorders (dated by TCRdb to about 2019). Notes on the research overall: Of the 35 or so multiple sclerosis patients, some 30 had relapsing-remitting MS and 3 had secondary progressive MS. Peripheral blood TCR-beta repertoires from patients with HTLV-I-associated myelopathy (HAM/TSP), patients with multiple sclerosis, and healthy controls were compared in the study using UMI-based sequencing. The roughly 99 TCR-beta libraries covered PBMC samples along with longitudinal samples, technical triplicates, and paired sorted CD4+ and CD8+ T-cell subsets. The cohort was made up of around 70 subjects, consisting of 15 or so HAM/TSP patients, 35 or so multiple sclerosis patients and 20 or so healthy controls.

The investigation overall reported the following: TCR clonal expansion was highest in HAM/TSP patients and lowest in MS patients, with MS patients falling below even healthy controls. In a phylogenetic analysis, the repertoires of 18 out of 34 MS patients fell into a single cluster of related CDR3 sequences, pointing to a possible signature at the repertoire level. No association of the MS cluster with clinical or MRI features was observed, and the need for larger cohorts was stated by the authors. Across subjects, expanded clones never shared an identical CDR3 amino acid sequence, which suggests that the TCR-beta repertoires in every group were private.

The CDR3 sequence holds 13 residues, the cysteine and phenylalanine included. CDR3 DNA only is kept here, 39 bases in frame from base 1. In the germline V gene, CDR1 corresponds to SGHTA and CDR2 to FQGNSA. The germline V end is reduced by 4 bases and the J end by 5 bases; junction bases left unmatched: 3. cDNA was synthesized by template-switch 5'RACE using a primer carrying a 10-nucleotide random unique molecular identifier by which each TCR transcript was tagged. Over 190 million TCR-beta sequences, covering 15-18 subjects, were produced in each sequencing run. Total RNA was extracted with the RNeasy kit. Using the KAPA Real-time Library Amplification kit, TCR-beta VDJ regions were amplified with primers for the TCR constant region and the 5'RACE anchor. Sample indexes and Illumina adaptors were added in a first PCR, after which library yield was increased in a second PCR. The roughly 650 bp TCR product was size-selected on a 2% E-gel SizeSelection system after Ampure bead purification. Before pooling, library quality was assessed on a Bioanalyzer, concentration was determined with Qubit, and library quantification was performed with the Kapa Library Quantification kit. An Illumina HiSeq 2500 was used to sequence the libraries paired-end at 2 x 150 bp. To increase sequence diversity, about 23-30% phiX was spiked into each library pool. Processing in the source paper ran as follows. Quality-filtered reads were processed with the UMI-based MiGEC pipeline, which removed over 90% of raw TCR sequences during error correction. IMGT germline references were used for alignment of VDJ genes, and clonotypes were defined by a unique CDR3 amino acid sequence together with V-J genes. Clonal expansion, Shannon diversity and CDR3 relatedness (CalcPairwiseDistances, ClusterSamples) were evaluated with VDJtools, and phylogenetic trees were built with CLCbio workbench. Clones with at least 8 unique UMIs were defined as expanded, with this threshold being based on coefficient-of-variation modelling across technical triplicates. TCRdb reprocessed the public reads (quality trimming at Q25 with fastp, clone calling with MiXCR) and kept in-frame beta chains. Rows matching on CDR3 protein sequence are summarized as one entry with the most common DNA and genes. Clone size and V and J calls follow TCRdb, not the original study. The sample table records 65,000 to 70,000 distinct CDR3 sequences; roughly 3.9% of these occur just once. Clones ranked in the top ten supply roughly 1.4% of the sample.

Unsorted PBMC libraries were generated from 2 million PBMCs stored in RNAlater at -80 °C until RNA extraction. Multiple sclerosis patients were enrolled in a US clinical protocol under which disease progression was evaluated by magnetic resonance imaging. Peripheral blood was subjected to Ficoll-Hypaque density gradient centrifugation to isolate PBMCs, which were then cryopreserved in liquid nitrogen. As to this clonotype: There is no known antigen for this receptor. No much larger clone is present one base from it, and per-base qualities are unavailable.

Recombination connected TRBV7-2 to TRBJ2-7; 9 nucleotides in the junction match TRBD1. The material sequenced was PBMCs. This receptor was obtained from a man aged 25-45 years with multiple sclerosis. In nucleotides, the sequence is TGTGCCAGCAGCTCGACAGGGGGTAACGAGCAGTACTTC. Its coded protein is CASSSTGGNEQYF. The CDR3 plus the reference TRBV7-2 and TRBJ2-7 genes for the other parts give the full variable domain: GAGVSQSPSNKVTEKGKDVELRCDPISGHTALYWYRQSLGQGLEFLIYFQGNSAPDKSGLPSDRFSAERTGGSVSTLTIQRTQQEDSAVYLCASSSTGGNEQYFGPGTRLTVT.